The clone carrying this TCR beta chain was seen repeatedly, ten times or more. The germline V gene has CDR1 DFQATT and CDR2 SNEGSKA (reference sequence). V was trimmed by 6 bases and J by 2 bases, leaving 20 bases between them. CDR3 length: 16 residues. The data derive from a study of neurological immune-mediated disorders. 5'RACE with 10-nucleotide random UMIs produced the cDNA. TCRdb fed the 5' RACE reads into MiXCR, producing one record per CDR3 protein. The sample holds tens of thousands of distinct CDR3 sequences, roughly 5.5% seen once. Material: PBMCs. The gene calls are TRBV20-1 and TRBJ2-1; perhaps TRBD1 as D (6 bases). This TCR was sampled from a young man with multiple sclerosis. CDR3 in amino acids: CSAIQRGGFPYNEQFF. CDR3 nucleotides: TGCAGTGCCATACAACGAGGGGGATTCCCCTACAATGAGCAGTTCTTC.